These T cell receptor beta chains were read from a single sample in a study of Ad26.COV2.S vaccination and SARS-CoV-2 variants. Clones were read by immunoSEQ multiplex PCR, and TCRdb kept only the in-frame ones, dropping some. The data show more than 300,000 clones, around four fifths seen once. The sequencing used peripheral blood, collected in a trial of Ad26.COV2.S vaccine versus placebo. These receptors were collected from a person between 18 and 65 years old who received the Ad26.COV2.S COVID-19 vaccine or a placebo. Each CDR3 is given with its conserved first and last residue. A D gene is named only where the DNA matches it firmly. Clone size is stated in some rows and not others, as once, few, many or a class when expanded.

>TRBV5-1|-|TRBD1|TRBJ1-6
CASSLDRVISPLHF
TGCGCCAGCAGCCTGGACAGGGTGATATCACCCCTCCACTTT
>TRBV4-2|-|-|TRBJ2-1
CASSRQAGAENNEQFF
TGTGCCAGCAGCCGCCAAGCGGGTGCTGAAAACAATGAGCAGTTCTTC
>TRBV7-3|-|-|TRBJ2-2
CASSLTRSGELFF
TGTGCCAGCAGCTTAACGCGTTCCGGGGAGCTGTTTTTT
>TRBV7-8|-|-|TRBJ2-5
CASSRINGGQETQYF
TGTGCCAGCAGCAGAATAAACGGGGGCCAAGAGACCCAGTACTTC
>TRBV6-5|-|-|TRBJ2-7
CASSYGVPYEQYF
TGTGCCAGCAGTTACGGGGTACCCTACGAGCAGTACTTC
>TRBV27|-|-|TRBJ1-6
CASTYRDNSPLHF
TGTGCCAGCACTTACAGGGATAATTCACCCCTCCACTTT
>TRBV7-2|-|-|TRBJ2-3
CASSLVWGVSTDTQYF
TGTGCCAGCAGCTTAGTATGGGGCGTTAGCACAGATACGCAGTATTTT
>TRBV5-1|-|-|TRBJ1-5
CASSLEPGIYQPQHF
TGCGCCAGCAGCTTGGAACCAGGTATCTATCAGCCCCAGCATTTT
>TRBV5-4|-|-|TRBJ1-1
CASSLRGGVSTEAFF
TGTGCCAGCAGCTTGCGTGGAGGAGTGAGCACTGAAGCTTTCTTT
>TRBV28|-|TRBD1|TRBJ2-7
CASSEGQLTPPKYEQYF
TGTGCCAGCAGTGAGGGACAGCTGACCCCCCCAAAGTACGAGCAGTACTTC
>TRBV9|once|TRBD1|TRBJ2-2
CASSVRRDRENTGELFF
TGTGCCAGCAGCGTTCGGAGGGACAGGGAAAACACCGGGGAGCTGTTTTTT
>TRBV28|-|-|TRBJ2-7
CASSPILYEQYF
TGTGCCAGCAGCCCGATACTCTACGAGCAGTACTTC
>TRBV5-1|-|-|TRBJ2-3
CASSLRATSHTDTQYF
TGCGCCAGCAGCCTCCGGGCCACTTCCCACACAGATACGCAGTATTTT
>TRBV7-6|-|TRBD1|TRBJ1-6
CASSSGQGRNSPLHF
TGTGCCAGCAGCTCCGGACAGGGGAGAAATTCACCCCTCCACTTT
>TRBV3-1/TRBV3-2|-|-|TRBJ2-5
CASRRTNGKETQYF
TGTGCCAGCAGAAGGACTAACGGGAAAGAGACCCAGTACTTC
>TRBV3-1/TRBV3-2|-|TRBD2|TRBJ2-5
CASSQINRGGKETQYF
TGTGCCAGCAGCCAGATTAACCGGGGGGGCAAAGAGACCCAGTACTTC
>TRBV7-2|-|-|TRBJ2-5
CASSLSVALETQYF
TGTGCCAGCAGCTTATCAGTGGCCTTGGAGACCCAGTACTTC
>TRBV19|-|-|TRBJ2-7
CASSIYGPGGIHEQYF
TGTGCCAGTAGTATATACGGGCCGGGCGGGATCCACGAGCAGTACTTC
>TRBV28|-|-|TRBJ1-5
CASSLVADNQPQHF
TGTGCCAGCAGTTTGGTTGCAGACAATCAGCCCCAGCATTTT
>TRBV2|-|TRBD2|TRBJ2-1
CASIDSGSSYNEQFF
TGTGCCAGCATTGATAGCGGGAGCTCCTACAATGAGCAGTTCTTC
>TRBV28|-|-|TRBJ2-7
CASSLWDKSYEQYF
TGTGCCAGCAGTTTATGGGACAAGTCCTACGAGCAGTACTTC
>TRBV11-2|-|-|TRBJ2-7
CASSLGVEQYF
TGTGCCAGCAGCTTAGGTGTCGAGCAGTACTTC
>TRBV9|-|TRBD2|TRBJ2-3
CASSVGASGPGTDTQYF
TGTGCCAGCAGCGTAGGTGCTAGCGGTCCGGGGACCGATACGCAGTATTTT
>TRBV4-2|many|-|TRBJ2-7
CASSQAGDRTYEQYF
TGTGCCAGCAGCCAAGCGGGAGACAGGACCTACGAGCAGTACTTC
>TRBV18|-|TRBD1|TRBJ1-2
CASSRTGRDYGYTF
TGTGCCAGCTCCCGGACAGGTCGGGACTATGGCTACACCTTC
>TRBV3-1/TRBV3-2|-|-|TRBJ1-5
CASSPHLGGNIPQHF
TGTGCCAGCAGCCCTCACCTAGGGGGTAATATACCCCAGCATTTT
>TRBV28|-|-|TRBJ1-5
CASSSRGLRSNQPQHF
TGTGCCAGCAGTTCCCGGGGACTTAGGAGCAATCAGCCCCAGCATTTT
>TRBV11-2|once|-|TRBJ1-6
CASSARTDQFSNSPLHF
TGTGCCAGCAGCGCTAGGACAGACCAGTTCTCAAATTCACCCCTCCACTTT
>TRBV27|-|-|TRBJ1-1
CASSSGVRDEAFF
TGTGCCAGCAGTAGCGGGGTTCGGGACGAAGCTTTCTTT
>TRBV7-2|-|-|TRBJ1-6
CASSLAAWVMNSPLHF
TGTGCCAGCAGCTTAGCGGCTTGGGTTATGAATTCACCCCTCCACTTT
>TRBV10-3|few|TRBD1|TRBJ1-1
CAISKTGSNTEAFF
TGTGCCATCAGTAAGACAGGGTCGAACACTGAAGCTTTCTTT
>TRBV3-1/TRBV3-2|few|TRBD2|TRBJ2-5
CASSMTSGGRETQYF
TGTGCCAGCAGCATGACTAGCGGGGGAAGAGAGACCCAGTACTTC
>TRBV19|-|TRBD2|TRBJ2-1
CASTLMGLAGGEDNEQFF
TGTGCCAGTACTTTGATGGGACTAGCGGGGGGGGAAGACAATGAGCAGTTCTTC
>TRBV9|-|TRBD1|TRBJ1-1
CASSPHSGTGGRTEAFF
TGTGCCAGCAGCCCCCATTCGGGAACAGGGGGGCGGACTGAAGCTTTCTTT
>TRBV18|-|-|TRBJ2-3
CASSSDPGSFTDTQYF
TGTGCCAGCTCATCAGACCCCGGGAGCTTCACAGATACGCAGTATTTT
>TRBV18|-|TRBD1|TRBJ1-2
CASSPPGQPNYGYTF
TGTGCCAGCTCACCCCCGGGACAGCCTAACTATGGCTACACCTTC
>TRBV9|-|TRBD1|TRBJ1-2
CASSVGGQRLSYGYTF
TGTGCCAGCAGCGTAGGGGGACAGAGATTGTCCTATGGCTACACCTTC
>TRBV5-6|-|-|TRBJ1-2
CASRLLREYGYTF
TGTGCCAGCAGATTACTTCGGGAGTATGGCTACACCTTC
>TRBV5-1|-|-|TRBJ1-2
CASSTTGRSMGGYTF
TGCGCCAGCAGCACTACTGGGCGATCTATGGGAGGCTACACCTTC
>TRBV4-2|-|-|TRBJ1-4
CASSRDQQATNEKLFF
TGTGCCAGCAGCCGCGACCAACAAGCAACTAATGAAAAACTGTTTTTT
>TRBV12-5|-|-|TRBJ1-4
CASGLMGYGTNEKLFF
TGTGCTAGTGGTTTGATGGGGTACGGAACTAATGAAAAACTGTTTTTT
>TRBV4-1|-|TRBD1|TRBJ1-1
CASRPSQGDTEAFF
TGCGCCAGCAGACCGAGCCAGGGGGACACTGAAGCTTTCTTT
>TRBV28|once|TRBD1|TRBJ2-2
CASTIQGVRTGELFF
TGTGCCAGCACCATACAGGGGGTTAGGACCGGGGAGCTGTTTTTT
>TRBV5-1|-|TRBD1|TRBJ2-2
CASSQPTGGGFGELFF
TGCGCCAGCAGCCAGCCGACAGGGGGCGGTTTCGGGGAGCTGTTTTTT
>TRBV9|-|-|TRBJ2-2
CASSPIWGTGELFF
TGTGCCAGCAGCCCCATATGGGGGACCGGGGAGCTGTTTTTT
>TRBV5-1|few|-|TRBJ2-1
CASSPGDGTLYNEQFF
TGCGCCAGCAGCCCGGGGGACGGTACCCTTTACAATGAGCAGTTCTTC
>TRBV6-5|-|-|TRBJ2-2
CASSYDRGSGELFF
TGTGCCAGCAGTTACGATCGAGGGTCCGGGGAGCTGTTTTTT
>TRBV28|many|TRBD2|TRBJ2-7
CASSRGTSGRSPFGQYF
TGTGCCAGCAGCAGGGGGACTAGCGGGAGGTCCCCTTTTGGGCAGTACTTC
>TRBV5-6|-|-|TRBJ1-4
CASSFSGANTNEKLFF
TGTGCCAGCAGCTTCAGTGGGGCGAACACTAATGAAAAACTGTTTTTT
>TRBV24-1|-|-|TRBJ2-5
CATSDANRARETQYF
TGTGCCACCAGTGATGCCAACAGGGCCCGGGAGACCCAGTACTTC